This entry lists 11 T cell receptor beta chains sequenced from one sample in a study of T-cell memory formation after mild COVID-19. TCRdb re-called the 5' RACE reads through MiXCR, storing one row per CDR3 protein. The table lists under 650,000 distinct CDR3 sequences, around 17% of them singletons. Sequencing used PBMCs or a T cell subset sorted from them (not recorded which). Receptors originate from an adult woman who had mild COVID-19 (a few samples of this study predate the infection). Cell type and time point are not known.

This clonotype appeared a few times. This chain joins TRBV7-2 and TRBJ2-1; no definite D call. The CDR3 has 12 residues. Germline loops: CDR1 SGHTA, CDR2 FQGNSA. The V end was cut by 8 bases, the J end by 8 bases, with 13 bases between. The CDR3 loop is CASRLIEDEQFF. The CDR3 DNA reads TGTGCCAGCCGCCTTATAGAGGATGAGCAGTTCTTC.

The chain recombines TRBV4-1 with TRBJ1-1, with D perhaps matching TRBD1 (6 bases). Trimming pared 5 bases from V and 10 bases from J, leaving 20 bases between. This CDR3 spans 14 amino acids. The germline V gene has CDR1 MGHRA and CDR2 YSYEKL. The CDR3 DNA reads as TGCGCCAGCAGCTCAAGAGGGGGGGGAACGGGAGCTTTCTTT. This gives the protein CASSSRGGGTGAFF.

The chain carries TRBV6-1 and TRBJ2-3; D gene ambiguous. The CDR3 totals 15 residues. Per germline, CDR1 MNHNS and CDR2 SASEGT. With 2 bases removed from V and 0 bases from J, the gap between germline ends came to 9 bases. CDR3 loop: CASSELVASTDTQYF. The CDR3 DNA is TGTGCCAGCAGTGAATTGGTTGCTAGCACAGATACGCAGTATTTT.

This clonotype has more than one count but fewer than ten. The chain joins TRBV7-6 to TRBJ2-5; D assignment may be TRBD1 or TRBD2 (6 bases each). The ends were cut back, 2 bases at V and 2 bases at J, with 12 bases in the middle. This CDR3 comprises 15 residues. Germline lookup yields CDR1 SGHVS and CDR2 FNYEAQ. The CDR3 region has the DNA TGTGCCAGCAGCTTAATCGGGGGCAGGCAAGAGACCCAGTACTTC. It is translated as CASSLIGGRQETQYF.

V is TRBV7-9 and J is TRBJ2-2, with D perhaps assigned TRBD1 or TRBD2 (6 bases each). Trimming took 5 bases from V and 3 from J, leaving 22 bases between them. This CDR3 contains 18 residues. Germline CDR1 SEHNR, CDR2 FQNEAQ (reference sequence). CDR3 region: CASSLSGHSAGYTGELFF. The CDR3 DNA is TGTGCCAGCAGCCTGTCGGGACACTCGGCGGGGTACACCGGGGAGCTGTTTTTT.

The chain has TRBV21-1 and TRBJ2-3; the DNA was not used to check the table's D call, TRBD2. TRBV21-1 is deemed a pseudogene. There are 16 residues in the CDR3. CDR3 DNA sequence: TGTGCCAGCAGCAAAGAGGGCGGGAGCTGGACAGATACGCAGTATTTT. Its protein product is CASSKEGGSWTDTQYF.

V is TRBV27 and J is TRBJ1-2, with D unclear. Germline CDR1 and CDR2: MNHEY and SMNVEV (reference sequence). The CDR3 covers 13 residues. Trimming took 5 bases from V and 4 from J, leaving 11 bases between them. CDR3 DNA: TGTGCCAGCAGTCCCAGATCTATCTATGGCTACACCTTC. Protein sequence: CASSPRSIYGYTF.

The table lists this clonotype with a count of one. V gene TRBV6-2 or TRBV6-3 combines with J gene TRBJ2-5, with 7 bases that match TRBD2. V gave up 6 bases and J gave up 5 bases; unmatched junction bases: 9. The germline V gene has CDR1 MNHEY and CDR2 SVGEGT. The CDR3 extends over 14 amino acids. CDR3 sequence: CASRPPAGVETQYF. The CDR3 coding sequence is TGTGCCAGCAGACCTCCCGCGGGAGTGGAGACCCAGTACTTC.

The chain couples TRBV27 to TRBJ2-7; TRBD1 or TRBD2 may be the D gene (5 bases each). The germline CDR1 and CDR2 sequences are MNHEY and SMNVEV (reference sequence). The CDR3 runs to 16 residues. With 3 bases removed from V and 4 bases from J, the gap between germline ends came to 19 bases. As DNA, the CDR3 is TGTGCCAGCAGTTTTGGGGACCCACCATCGGCGTACGAGCAGTACTTC. Amino acids: CASSFGDPPSAYEQYF.

The chain couples TRBV11-2 to TRBJ2-3, with D uncertain. Trimming removed 6 bases at V and 2 bases at J, with 6 bases between. CDR1 SGHAT and CDR2 FQNNGV come from the germline V gene. The CDR3 length is 12 residues. As DNA, the CDR3 is TGTGCCAGCAGAAAGTTCACAGATACGCAGTATTTT. Its protein is CASRKFTDTQYF.

This CDR3 reads CASSEARGGYTF. In DNA, the CDR3 is TGTGCCAGCAGTGAAGCCCGTGGTGGCTACACCTTC. The chain couples TRBV7-2 to TRBJ1-2, with D unclear. CDR3 length equals 12 residues. V was pared by 6 bases and J by 7 bases, with 12 bases between. The V gene's germline CDR1 is SGHTA and CDR2 FQGNSA. The whole variable domain, filled in from reference TRBV7-2 and TRBJ1-2, reads GAGVSQSPSNKVTEKGKDVELRCDPISGHTALYWYRQSLGQGLEFLIYFQGNSAPDKSGLPSDRFSAERTGGSVSTLTIQRTQQEDSAVYLCASSEARGGYTFGSGTRLTVV.